This entry is about one TCR beta chain. The antigen is unknown. Noted time point: week 47, end of study. Vaccinated patients received 300 ug of mutant IDH1 20-mer peptide per dose, with topical imiquimod. Patients in the study were vaccinated eight times, receiving shots in weeks 1, 3, 5, 7, 11, 15, 19 and 23. The CDR3 loop spans 15 amino acids. V was cut by 4 bases and J by 0 bases, with 10 bases left in between. The germline gives CDR1 KGHSH, CDR2 LQKENI. The data are from a study of a mutant IDH1 vaccine in newly diagnosed glioma. The study's findings and limits: With respect to changes in top peripheral T cell clonotypes, pseudoprogression seemed unrelated.

This table comes from immunoSEQ multiplex PCR, and its TCRdb copy is limited to in-frame clones, with some not included. Of about 50,000 clones in the sample, approximately 75% were seen once. The receptor comes from a man between 50 and 59 years old with glioma. Sequencing used PBMCs, obtained from a glioma patient whose treatment included an IDH1 peptide vaccine. The V gene is TRBV18, the J gene TRBJ1-5, with D maybe TRBD1 (6 bases). For the CDR3, the DNA is TGTGCCAGCTCACTACGGACAGATAGCAATCAGCCCCAGCATTTT. Amino acid sequence: CASSLRTDSNQPQHF.